The source of this T cell receptor (beta chain) is a study of blood T cell repertoires in COVID-19 (dated by TCRdb to about 2020). About the study as a whole: The collaborator samples originated in the United States, Italy and Spain and spanned the acute and convalescent phases of COVID-19. A de-identified subject ID, COVID-19 status, age in years and sex were almost always included in the sample metadata. The material from the prospective study consisted of cDNA or gDNA derived from T cells, B-cell-depleted T cells, or PBMCs. Samples were obtained from the ongoing ImmuneRACE study (first 160 participants) and from some 1,200 subjects provided by 6 global collaborators. The repertoires were released in a freely available public database meant as a resource for research on the immune response to SARS-CoV-2. The dataset comprised deeply sampled blood TCRbeta repertoires from subjects exposed to, actively infected with, or recovered from COVID-19. Where HLA class I and class II types were available, the types were taken from metadata supplied by the sample provider, not from assay-based typing.

Whole blood was collected in K2EDTA tubes by collaborating institutions according to the institutions' own protocols. For TCRbeta analysis, collaborator samples were shipped as frozen whole blood, as isolated PBMCs, or as DNA extracted from either sample type. The investigation overall reported the following: The quantity of clinical and demographic metadata differed by source and by participant and was supplied without curation.

As concerns this clone: Its antigen is currently not known. Base quality data are lacking; no much larger clone is found one base away.

The CDR3 starts with the cysteine, ends with the phenylalanine, and has 14 residues. The DNA shown is the 42-base CDR3, in frame from base 1. The germline V gene specifies MGHDK as CDR1 and SYGVNS as CDR2. V was cut back by 3 bases and J by 8 bases, leaving a gap of 16 bases between them. The immunoSEQ Assay, a bias-controlled multiplex PCR, was used to amplify TCRbeta CDR3 regions from genomic DNA. As for how the authors treated the data: Within the assay, amplification of reference gene primers was used to estimate how many nucleated cells each sample contained. Sequence reads were collapsed and filtered to measure the absolute abundance of every unique TCRbeta CDR3 rearrangement. For each sample, productive Simpson clonality was calculated as the square root of Simpson's diversity index over productive rearrangements. TCRdb carries this immuneACCESS record with in-frame sequences only. Its versions omit some clonotypes, under half of them owing to an unresolved V gene in the studies checked, with the rest unexplained. That table is the source of V, J and clone size, and D and trimming were worked out from the DNA. The sample contains over 100,000 clones, 80% to 90% of them found a single time. Around 1.1% of the sample belongs to the ten largest clones.

The receptor's source is a human donor in a cohort sampled during active COVID-19. Sequenced input: peripheral blood. In this chain, TRBV25-1 is recombined with TRBJ1-2, with the D gene not confidently named. The DNA sequence follows: TGTGCCAGCAGTGATCAGGAGGGCCTCCGGGGCTACACCTTC. Translation gives CASSDQEGLRGYTF.